Sequencing of this T cell receptor (beta chain) was carried out in a study of T cells after yellow fever vaccination (dated by TCRdb to about 2019). About the full investigation: Libraries from fractions with low cell numbers were prepared with the SMART-Seq v4 Ultra Low Input RNA kit. To track T-cell clones before and after primary and booster YFV17D yellow fever vaccination, bulk TCR alpha and beta repertoires were sequenced longitudinally. Two healthy male donors, one aged 18 to 30 and one aged 30 to 40 years, made up the cohort. Blood samples were taken at several timepoints before and after primary and secondary immunization, and bulk PBMC replicates and cell subsets were isolated. Summary of the overall study and its limitations: Because abundant contaminating clonotypes from the bulk population could be contained in FACS-sorted repertoires, computational filtering was required. Because the study included only two donors, the extent to which the findings can be generalized is limited. Compared with the primary T-cell response, the secondary T-cell response was faster but weaker, reaching its peak on day 5 rather than on day 15. Most clones expanded after primary vaccination were re-detected after the booster (approximately 95% of CD4 and approximately 89% of CD8), suggesting broad memory maintenance. A small share of clonotypes was detected in both CD4 and CD8 compartments, with the overlap likely arising from convergent recombination.

TCRdb names Illumina NovaSeq 6000 as the instrument used. Synthesis of TCR cDNA relied on 5'RACE template switching, a step that introduced a universal primer site along with unique molecular identifiers. cDNA synthesis was primed from both the TCR alpha and TCR beta constant segments. Libraries were amplified in two PCR steps, with sample barcodes and sequencing adapters added in the second step. Libraries were sequenced on Illumina HiSeq 2500 (2x100 bp) or NovaSeq (2x150 bp). On the study's bioinformatics: Reads were demultiplexed and collapsed into UMI consensus sequences with MIGEC, and V(D)J alignment was performed with MiXCR. Vaccine-responding clonotypes were defined with edgeR using replicate PBMC samples, requiring FDR below 0.01 and a log2 fold change above 5 up to day 15. Bulk clonotypes were assigned CD4 or CD8 identity according to which sequenced CD4 or CD8 repertoire held them at higher abundance. In TCRdb, the public reads were trimmed at Q25 with fastp and aligned with MiXCR, with productive beta chains retained. Duplicate CDR3 protein sequences are folded into a single record with the most common DNA and genes. TCRdb's processing, not the study's, gives the V and J calls here. This sample is represented by about 260,000 distinct CDR3 sequences; roughly 4.8% of them were singletons. The ten top clones hold under 3.5% of the sample.

CDR1 and CDR2 are read off the germline V gene as MDHEN and SYDVKM. Unmatched junction bases come to 6, with V trimmed by 3 bases and J by 3 bases. Taken from cysteine to phenylalanine, the CDR3 has 15 residues. Just CDR3 DNA is preserved here, 45 bases in frame from base 1. In light of the paper, this sample's treatment or condition label describes: live attenuated yellow fever vaccine strain. PBMCs were isolated from peripheral blood using a standard Ficoll-Paque protocol. Dynabeads CD4 and CD8 positive selection kits were used to isolate CD4 and CD8 T-cell fractions. RNA was extracted with TriZol from bulk PBMCs, CD4 and CD8 fractions, and dextramer-positive and dextramer-negative fractions. Remarks on this clonotype: No antigen is known for it. Per-nucleotide qualities are absent, and no much larger clonotype sits a single base away.

This TCR came from a young man who received the YFV17D yellow fever vaccine. Recombination connected TRBV28 to TRBJ2-3; 7 central nucleotides agree with TRBD2. The sequences come from CD4+ T cells sorted from PBMCs, collected on the day of the yellow fever booster vaccination. In nucleotide form, the sequence is TGTGCCAGCAGTTTTTGGCAGGGAGGGACAGATACGCAGTATTTT. This is translated as CASSFWQGGTDTQYF.